This TCR beta chain stems from a study of T cells in Graves' hyperthyroidism and ophthalmopathy. The CDR3 regions of TCR beta were amplified from RNA transcripts. The TCR CDR3 was amplified in a first-round RT-PCR using the HTBI primer set. TCRdb ran MiXCR on the multiplex PCR reads and lists one entry per CDR3 protein. The repertoire includes approximately 430,000 distinct CDR3 sequences, 15% to 19% of them detected once, and roughly 13% sits in the top ten. This clonotype was counted only a few times. Antigen unknown. General observations from the study: Among thyroid clonotypes expanded above 0.001, most also appeared in blood. Ophthalmopathy could be told apart from stable hyperthyroidism with a 13 V-J model.

Sequenced input: blood. The receptor was derived from a woman aged 18 to 35 with Graves' hyperthyroidism.

The CDR3 loop reads CASSEALGDTRGYTF. DNA of the CDR3: TGTGCCAGCAGTGAAGCGCTCGGGGACACACGTGGCTACACCTTC. The chain recombines TRBV6-1 with TRBJ1-2; perhaps TRBD1 as D (6 bases). CDR1 is MNHNS, CDR2 SASEGT, per germline. This CDR3 is 15 amino acids long. Trimming pared 0 bases from V and 7 bases from J, leaving 15 bases between.